This paragraph reports one T cell receptor (beta chain). Antigen unknown. PCR was performed using 60 Vbeta and 13 Jbeta primers. Measured with immunoSEQ multiplex PCR; TCRdb has only the in-frame clones, and not every one. Of some 200,000 clones in the sample, 70% to 85% are singletons; the top ten hold around 1.7%. This sample is part of a study of cytomegalovirus exposure and HLA in healthy donors. Study overall: Earlier, about 179 million T cells were analyzed, and about 100 million unique TCR beta sequences were found among them.

Study conclusions and caveats: Sequence variants that were highly shared formed a cluster that was likely a sequencing artifact. The listing of roughly 160 TCR beta chains classed them as cytomegalovirus-associated. One variant, a missense change in DCLRE1C, was linked in a later analysis to TCR beta V- and J-gene trimming.

The receptor was isolated from a man aged 45-65 years in good health and CMV-seronegative. The sequenced sample consisted of PBMCs.

In nucleotides, the CDR3 is TGTGCCAGCAGATTCTCCGGGACAGGGGCGACTAACTATGGCTACACCTTC. This encodes CASRFSGTGATNYGYTF. V usage is TRBV5-8 and J usage is TRBJ1-2; 10 nucleotides match TRBD1. V lost 5 bases and J lost 0; bases outside the gene matches: 10. This CDR3 has 17 amino acids. Per germline, CDR1 SGHTS and CDR2 YDEGEE.